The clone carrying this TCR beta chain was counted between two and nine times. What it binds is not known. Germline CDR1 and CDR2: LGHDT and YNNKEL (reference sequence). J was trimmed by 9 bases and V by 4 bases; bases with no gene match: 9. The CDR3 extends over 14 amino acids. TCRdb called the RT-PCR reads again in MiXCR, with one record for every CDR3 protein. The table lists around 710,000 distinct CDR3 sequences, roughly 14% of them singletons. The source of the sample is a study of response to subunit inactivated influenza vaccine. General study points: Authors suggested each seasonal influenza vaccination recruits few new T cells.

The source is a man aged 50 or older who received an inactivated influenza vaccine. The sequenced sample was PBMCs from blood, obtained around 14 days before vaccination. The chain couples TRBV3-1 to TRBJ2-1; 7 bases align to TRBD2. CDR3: CASSPTGTKGEQFF. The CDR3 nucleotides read TGTGCCAGCAGCCCAACCGGGACTAAGGGTGAGCAGTTCTTC.